This T cell receptor (beta chain) was obtained from a study of cytomegalovirus exposure and HLA in healthy donors. Study summary: Early released data comprised around 79 million unique TCRs from HLA-typed donors.

PCR used 60 Vbeta primers and 13 Jbeta primers. TCRdb keeps only in-frame clones here, not all; method: immunoSEQ multiplex PCR. The data contain around 78,000 clones, 80% of them singletons. Points from the study as a whole: The study put 150 to 200 TCR beta chains on its list as cytomegalovirus-associated.

In nominal health when sampled, donors likely had unrecorded immune exposures nonetheless. The CDR3 loop spans 15 amino acids. The germline CDR1 and CDR2 sequences are MNHEY and SMNVEV (reference sequence). With 5 bases clipped from V and 4 bases from J, the junction kept 10 bases outside the gene matches. To note about this clone: Its antigen is unidentified.

The sequence was obtained from a male donor in good health and CMV-seronegative. The sequenced material came from PBMCs. The V gene is TRBV27, the J gene TRBJ1-1; TRBD1 agrees at 7 bases. Written as DNA, the CDR3 is TGTGCCAGCAGTCCGGGACAGACAAGGGGCACTGAAGCTTTCTTT. Its protein product is CASSPGQTRGTEAFF.